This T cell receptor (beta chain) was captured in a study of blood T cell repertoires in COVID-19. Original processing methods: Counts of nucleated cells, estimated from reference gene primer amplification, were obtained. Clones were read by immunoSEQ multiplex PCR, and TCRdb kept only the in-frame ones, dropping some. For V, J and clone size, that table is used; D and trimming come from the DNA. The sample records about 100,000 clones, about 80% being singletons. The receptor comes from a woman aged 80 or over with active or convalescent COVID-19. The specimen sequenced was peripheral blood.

The CDR3 loop reads CASSSRTENTGELFF. The CDR3 nucleotides are TGTGCCAGCAGCTCCCGGACAGAGAACACCGGGGAGCTGTTTTTT. V and J are TRBV7-2 and TRBJ2-2, with D maybe TRBD1 (6 bases). The CDR3 totals 15 residues. The V gene lost 4 bases and the J gene lost 1 base, with 10 bases spanning the gap. Germline V CDR1 and CDR2: SGHTA, FQGNSA.